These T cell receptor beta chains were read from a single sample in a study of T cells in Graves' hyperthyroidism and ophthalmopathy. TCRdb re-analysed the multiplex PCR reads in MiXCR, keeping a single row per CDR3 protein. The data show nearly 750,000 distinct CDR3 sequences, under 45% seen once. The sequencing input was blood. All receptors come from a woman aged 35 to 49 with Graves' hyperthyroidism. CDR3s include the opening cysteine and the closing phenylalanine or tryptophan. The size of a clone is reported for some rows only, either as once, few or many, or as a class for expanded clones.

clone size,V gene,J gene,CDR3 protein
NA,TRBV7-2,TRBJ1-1,CASSTRQGFSEAFF
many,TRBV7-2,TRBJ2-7,CASSLERSGRGRRYEQYF
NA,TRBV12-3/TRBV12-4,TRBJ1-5,CASSHSGGGSPQHF
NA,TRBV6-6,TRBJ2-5,CASSYDLQSGETQYF
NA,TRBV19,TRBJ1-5,CATSSGGRSQPQHF
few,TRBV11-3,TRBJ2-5,CASSLPSGLQETQYF
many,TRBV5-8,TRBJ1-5,CASSPDRGRVQPQHF
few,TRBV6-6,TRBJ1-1,CASSYITGSPEAFF
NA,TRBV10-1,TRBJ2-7,CASSEPQGETYEQYF
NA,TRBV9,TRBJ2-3,CASSVGSGTTDTQYF
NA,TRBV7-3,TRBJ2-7,CASSLTSGAPTYEQYF
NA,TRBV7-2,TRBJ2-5,CASSPSHPEETQYF
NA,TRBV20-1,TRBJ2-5,CSASGLGEDTQYF
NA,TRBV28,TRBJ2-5,CASSSGLGGETQYF
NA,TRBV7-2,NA,CASSHSSGGGAGEQFF
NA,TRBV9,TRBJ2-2,CASSLSGGGGNTGELFF
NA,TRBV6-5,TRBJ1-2,CASSYSGRAGYTF
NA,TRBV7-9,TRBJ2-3,CASSLRDILTDTQYF
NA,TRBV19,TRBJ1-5,CASYGQGNQPQHF
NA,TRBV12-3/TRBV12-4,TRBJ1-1,CASSPPGQAESTEAFF
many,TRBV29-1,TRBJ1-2,CSVVPTEFYGYTF
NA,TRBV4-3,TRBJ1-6,CASSQERGPTSNSPLHF
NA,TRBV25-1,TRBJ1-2,CASSGDRGRIYGYTF
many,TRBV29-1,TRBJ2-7,CSAQGAYEQYF
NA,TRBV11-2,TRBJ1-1,CASSSLGQLNTEAFF
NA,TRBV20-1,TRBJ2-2,CSARPLAGSLKGSGELFF
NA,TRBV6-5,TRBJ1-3,CASSYSKGVAGNTIYF
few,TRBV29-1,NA,CSAPQGNGEQFF
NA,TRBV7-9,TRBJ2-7,CATSDRQLVSEQYF
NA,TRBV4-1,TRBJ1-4,CASSLERGVGQKLFF
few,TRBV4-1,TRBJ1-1,CASSQALTGLGTEAFF
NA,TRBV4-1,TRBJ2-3,CASSQGLAGGKDTQYF
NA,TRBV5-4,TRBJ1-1,CASSLGVGPIRGAFF
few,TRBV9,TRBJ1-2,CASSLVFPGQGARGYTF
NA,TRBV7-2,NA,CAVRANYNEQFF
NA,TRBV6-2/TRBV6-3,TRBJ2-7,CASSLSGDPSYEQYF
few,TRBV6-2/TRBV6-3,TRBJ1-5,CASSDAGRGAGQPQHF
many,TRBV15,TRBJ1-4,CATSRDRGTGREKLFF
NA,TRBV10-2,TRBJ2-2,CASNLQVTGELFF
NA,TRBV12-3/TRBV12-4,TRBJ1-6,CASSLFQTGNNSPLHF
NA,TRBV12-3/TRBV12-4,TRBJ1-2,CASGGVRGGYGYTF
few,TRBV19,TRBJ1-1,CASSISRGGNTEAFF
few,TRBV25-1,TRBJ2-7,CAYVEGSYEQYF
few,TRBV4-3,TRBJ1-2,CASSQGGTGGDYGYTF
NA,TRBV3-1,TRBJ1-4,CASSFLGGRVEKLFF
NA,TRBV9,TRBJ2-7,CASSVWQGDEQYF
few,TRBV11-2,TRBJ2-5,CASSLEGQGRETQYF
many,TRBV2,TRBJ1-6,CASKLDRSAHVGSPLHF
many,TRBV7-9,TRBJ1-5,CASSVSRGMSNQPQHF
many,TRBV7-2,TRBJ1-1,CASSPRQREAFF
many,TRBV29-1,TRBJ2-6,CSVGGGYGSGANVLTF
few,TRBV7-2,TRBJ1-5,CASSLAFAGGQPQHF
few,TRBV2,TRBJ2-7,CASSYSGPRQGYEQYF
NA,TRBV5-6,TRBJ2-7,CASSLLTGATTYEQYF
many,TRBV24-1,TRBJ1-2,CATSQGANYGYTF
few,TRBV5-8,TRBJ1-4,CASSLAGAKLFF
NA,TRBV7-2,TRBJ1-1,CASSQMDSEAFF